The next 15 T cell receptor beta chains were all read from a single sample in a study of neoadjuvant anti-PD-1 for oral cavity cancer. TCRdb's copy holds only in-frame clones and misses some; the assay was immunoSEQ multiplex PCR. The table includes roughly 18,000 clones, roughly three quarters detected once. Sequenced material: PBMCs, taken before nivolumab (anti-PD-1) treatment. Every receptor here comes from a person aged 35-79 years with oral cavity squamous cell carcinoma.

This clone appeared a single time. CDR3 sequence (DNA): TGTGCCAGCAGTCAGGGGGGAGCGGGAGCCCCCGGGGAGCTGTTTTTT. It is translated as CASSQGGAGAPGELFF. This chain joins TRBV5-4 and TRBJ2-2; D is perhaps TRBD2 (8 bases). Trimming removed 5 bases at V and 6 bases at J, with 20 bases between. Per germline, CDR1 SGHNT and CDR2 YYREEE (reference sequence). CDR3 size: 16 residues.

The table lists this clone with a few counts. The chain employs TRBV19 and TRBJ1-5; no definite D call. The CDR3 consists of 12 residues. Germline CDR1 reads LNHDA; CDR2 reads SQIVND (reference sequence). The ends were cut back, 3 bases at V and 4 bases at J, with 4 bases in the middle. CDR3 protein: CASSIVNQPQHF. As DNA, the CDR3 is TGTGCCAGTAGTATCGTTAATCAGCCCCAGCATTTT.

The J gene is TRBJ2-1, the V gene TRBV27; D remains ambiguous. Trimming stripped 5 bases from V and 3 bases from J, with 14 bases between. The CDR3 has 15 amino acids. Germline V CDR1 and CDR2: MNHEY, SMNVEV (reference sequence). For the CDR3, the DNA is TGTGCCAGCAGTCTTGGTTGGGATCTCTACAATGAGCAGTTCTTC. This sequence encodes CASSLGWDLYNEQFF.

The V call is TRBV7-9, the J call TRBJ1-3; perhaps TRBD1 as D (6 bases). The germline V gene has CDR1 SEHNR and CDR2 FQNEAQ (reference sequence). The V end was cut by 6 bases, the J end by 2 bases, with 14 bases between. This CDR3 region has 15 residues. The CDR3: CASSSEGGPGNTIYF. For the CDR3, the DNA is TGTGCCAGCAGTTCAGAAGGGGGTCCTGGAAACACCATATATTTT.

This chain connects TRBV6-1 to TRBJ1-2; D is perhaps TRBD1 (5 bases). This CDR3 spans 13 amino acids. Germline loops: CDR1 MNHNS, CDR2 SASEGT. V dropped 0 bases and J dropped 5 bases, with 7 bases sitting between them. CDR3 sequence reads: CASSEAAGYGYTF. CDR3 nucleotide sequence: TGTGCCAGCAGTGAAGCTGCAGGGTATGGCTACACCTTC.

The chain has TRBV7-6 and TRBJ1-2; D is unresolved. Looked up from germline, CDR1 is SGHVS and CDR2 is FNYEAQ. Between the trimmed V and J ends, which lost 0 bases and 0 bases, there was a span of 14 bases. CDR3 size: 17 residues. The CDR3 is CASSLALGTSSNYGYTF. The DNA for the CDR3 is TGTGCCAGCAGCTTAGCGCTGGGCACCTCCTCTAACTATGGCTACACCTTC.

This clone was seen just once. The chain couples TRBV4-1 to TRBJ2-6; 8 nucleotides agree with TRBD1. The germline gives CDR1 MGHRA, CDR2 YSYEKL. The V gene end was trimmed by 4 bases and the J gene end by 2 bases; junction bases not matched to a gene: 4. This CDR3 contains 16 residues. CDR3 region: CASSPSGGAGANVLTF. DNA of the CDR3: TGCGCCAGCAGCCCATCAGGGGGCGCTGGGGCCAACGTCCTGACTTTC.

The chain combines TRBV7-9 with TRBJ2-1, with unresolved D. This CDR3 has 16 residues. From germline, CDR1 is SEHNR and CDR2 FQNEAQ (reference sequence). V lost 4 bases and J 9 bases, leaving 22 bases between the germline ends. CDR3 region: CASSSGPSGPPGEQFF. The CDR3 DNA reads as TGTGCCAGCAGCTCCGGACCGTCCGGCCCGCCGGGTGAGCAGTTCTTC.

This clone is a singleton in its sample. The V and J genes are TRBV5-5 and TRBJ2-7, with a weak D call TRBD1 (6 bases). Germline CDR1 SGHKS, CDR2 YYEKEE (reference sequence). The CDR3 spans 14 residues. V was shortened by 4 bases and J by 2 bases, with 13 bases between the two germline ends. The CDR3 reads CASSKRQEPYEQYF. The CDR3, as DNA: TGTGCCAGCAGCAAACGACAGGAGCCCTACGAGCAGTACTTC. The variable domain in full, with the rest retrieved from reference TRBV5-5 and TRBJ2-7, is DAGVTQSPTHLIKTRGQQVTLRCSPISGHKSVSWYQQVLGQGPQFIFQYYEKEERGRGNFPDRFSARQFPNYSSELNVNALLLGDSALYLCASSKRQEPYEQYFGPGTRLTVT.

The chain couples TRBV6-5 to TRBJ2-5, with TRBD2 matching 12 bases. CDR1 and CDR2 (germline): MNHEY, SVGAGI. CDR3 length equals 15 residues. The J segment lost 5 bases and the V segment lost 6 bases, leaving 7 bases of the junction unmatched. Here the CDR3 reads CASSRTSGGRETQYF. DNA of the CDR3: TGTGCCAGCAGCCGAACTAGCGGGGGGCGGGAGACCCAGTACTTC.

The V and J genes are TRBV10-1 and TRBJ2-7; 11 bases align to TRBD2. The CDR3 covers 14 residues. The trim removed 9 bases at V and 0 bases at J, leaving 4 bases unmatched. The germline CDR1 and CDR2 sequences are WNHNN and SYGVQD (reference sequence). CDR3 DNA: TGCGCCAGGTCGACTAGCGGGACCTCCTACGAGCAGTACTTC. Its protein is CARSTSGTSYEQYF.

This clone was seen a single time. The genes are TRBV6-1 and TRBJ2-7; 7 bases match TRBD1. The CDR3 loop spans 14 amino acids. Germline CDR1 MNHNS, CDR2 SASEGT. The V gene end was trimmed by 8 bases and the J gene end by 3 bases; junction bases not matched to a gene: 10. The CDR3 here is CASLRDRGYYEQYF. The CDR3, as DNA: TGTGCCAGCCTCCGGGACAGAGGGTACTACGAGCAGTACTTC.

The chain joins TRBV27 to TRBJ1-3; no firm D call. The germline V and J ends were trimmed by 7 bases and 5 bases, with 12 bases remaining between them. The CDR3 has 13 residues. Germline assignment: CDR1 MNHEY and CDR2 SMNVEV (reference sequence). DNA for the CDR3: TGTGCCAGCATCGGCCAAGACAGAAACACCATATATTTT. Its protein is CASIGQDRNTIYF.

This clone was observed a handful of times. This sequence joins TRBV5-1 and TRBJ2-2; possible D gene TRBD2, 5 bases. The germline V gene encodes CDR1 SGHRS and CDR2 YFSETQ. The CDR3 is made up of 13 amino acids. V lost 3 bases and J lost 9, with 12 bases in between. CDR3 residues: CASSYPEGRELFF. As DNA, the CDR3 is TGCGCCAGCAGCTACCCCGAGGGCCGGGAGCTGTTTTTT.

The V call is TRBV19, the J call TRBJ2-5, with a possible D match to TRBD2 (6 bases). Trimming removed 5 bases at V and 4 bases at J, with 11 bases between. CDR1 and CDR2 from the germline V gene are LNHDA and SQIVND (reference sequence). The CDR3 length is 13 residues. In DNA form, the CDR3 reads TGTGCCAGTAGTCTGCTGGGGGGAGAGACCCAGTACTTC. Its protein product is CASSLLGGETQYF. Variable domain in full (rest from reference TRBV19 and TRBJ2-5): DGGITQSPKYLFRKEGQNVTLSCEQNLNHDAMYWYRQDPGQGLRLIYYSQIVNDFQKGDIAEGYSVSREKKESFPLTVTSAQKNPTAFYLCASSLLGGETQYFGPGTRLLVL.